In its sample, the clone carrying this T cell receptor beta chain was seen many times. These data belong to a study of T cells in Graves' hyperthyroidism and ophthalmopathy. TCR beta CDR3 regions were amplified from RNA transcripts. The HTBI primer set served for first-round RT-PCR of the TCR CDR3. Each CDR3 protein gets one entry after TCRdb re-called the multiplex PCR reads with MiXCR. This sample has about 580,000 distinct CDR3 sequences, with more than 11% found just once. V lost 0 bases to trimming and J lost 7 bases; unmatched junction nucleotides: 0. The CDR3 has 13 residues. CDR1 and CDR2 from the germline V gene are GTSNPN and SVGIG (reference sequence).

Specimen: blood. The TCR originated in a woman in her twenties or thirties with Graves' hyperthyroidism that later progressed to Graves' ophthalmopathy. V and J are TRBV30 and TRBJ1-4; 9 bases match TRBD1. The CDR3 nucleotides read TGTGCCTGGAGTGTACAGGGGGCTGAAAAACTGTTTTTT. The encoded protein is CAWSVQGAEKLFF.